What follows describes a single T cell receptor beta chain. Germline trimming cut 4 bases from V and 8 bases from J; bases unmatched to any gene: 5. The CDR3 has 14 amino acids. Per the germline V gene, CDR1 is LGHDT and CDR2 is YNNKEL (reference sequence). This record belongs to a study of blood T cell repertoires in COVID-19. Overall study: Samples taken during acute and convalescent COVID-19 were collected in the United States, Italy and Spain.

Assay: immunoSEQ multiplex PCR; the TCRdb copy retains only in-frame clones and omits some. The repertoire holds 500,000 or so clones, with around 90% as singletons. The chain employs TRBV3-1 (or the pseudogene TRBV3-2) and TRBJ1-6, with 7 bases aligning to TRBD1. The sample taken for sequencing was PBMCs or T cells enriched from blood (not recorded which). The clonotype was recovered from a woman between 18 and 30 years old who had recovered from COVID-19. CDR3 bases: TGTGCCAGCAGCCTGACAGGGTTGGATTCACCCCTCCACTTT. Its protein product is CASSLTGLDSPLHF.